The next 19 T cell receptor beta chains were all read from a single sample in a study of T-cell reconstitution after alpha-beta-depleted transplantation in children. Molecular barcoding with unique molecular identifiers was used for the TCRbeta library. TCRdb redid the calling of the PCR reads with MiXCR, one entry per CDR3 protein. The sample consists of approximately 110,000 distinct CDR3 sequences, 23% of them appearing once. Here the sequenced sample was PBMCs, mostly from graft donor cells, taken 180 days after TCRalphabeta/CD19-depleted stem cell transplant. The receptor set was obtained from a male patient aged 2 to 9 who had a stem cell transplant for chronic granulomatous disease, so the T cells may come from the graft donor.

This clonotype has a count of ten or more. V usage is TRBV14 and J usage is TRBJ2-7, with D perhaps TRBD1 (6 bases). This CDR3 region has 16 residues. Germline V gene lookup returns CDR1 SGHDN and CDR2 FVKESK. Trimming removed 1 base from V and 5 bases from J, with 18 bases in between. The CDR3 nucleotides read TGTGCCAGCAGCCAAGGGAGTCTACCCAGGGGCAACGAGCAGTACTTC. It codes for CASSQGSLPRGNEQYF.

The chain uses TRBV5-1 and TRBJ2-2; perhaps TRBD1 as D (6 bases). The CDR3 extends over 13 amino acids. V lost 2 bases and J 7 bases, leaving 9 bases between the germline ends. Germline V gives CDR1 SGHRS, CDR2 YFSETQ. This CDR3 reads CASSFQGIGELFF. The CDR3 DNA is TGCGCCAGCAGCTTCCAGGGGATCGGGGAGCTGTTTTTT.

This clonotype was observed a few times. V usage is TRBV12-3 or TRBV12-4 and J usage is TRBJ1-3; D is possibly TRBD1 (6 bases). The length of the CDR3 is 12 residues. The V and J ends lost 8 bases and 4 bases respectively, with 9 bases between them. In nucleotides, the CDR3 is TGTGCCAGCGTGGGGACAGGAAACACCATATATTTT. The encoded protein is CASVGTGNTIYF.

This clonotype was seen repeatedly, ten times or more. The V and J genes are TRBV5-1 and TRBJ2-1; the D gene is possibly TRBD2 (5 bases). The V gene's germline CDR1 is SGHRS and CDR2 YFSETQ. The V gene lost 4 bases and the J gene lost 5 bases, with 13 bases spanning the gap. The CDR3 is 14 residues long. This CDR3 is CASSHEGGDNEQFF. CDR3 DNA sequence: TGCGCCAGCAGCCACGAGGGTGGGGACAATGAGCAGTTCTTC.

The chain couples TRBV20-1 to TRBJ2-5; D ambiguous. Per the germline V gene, CDR1 is DFQATT and CDR2 is SNEGSKA (reference sequence). V shed 1 base and J shed 3 bases, with 9 bases lying between them. The CDR3 is 13 amino acids. The CDR3 DNA sequence: TGCAGTGCTAGAGGGCTCGCCGAAGAGACCCAGTACTTC. It is translated as CSARGLAEETQYF.

This clonotype was seen at least ten times. The CDR3 loop is CASSLGPGQGRNTEAFF. As DNA, the CDR3 is TGTGCCAGCAGCTTAGGACCCGGACAGGGAAGGAACACTGAAGCTTTCTTT. The J gene is TRBJ1-1, the V gene TRBV7-3, with 8 nucleotides matching TRBD1. V lost 2 bases, J lost 1 base, and 9 bases stayed unmatched. Germline-derived CDR1 and CDR2 are SGHTA and FQGTGA. CDR3 length: 17 amino acids. The whole variable domain, filled in from reference TRBV7-3 and TRBJ1-1, reads GAGVSQTPSNKVTEKGKYVELRCDPISGHTALYWYRQSLGQGPEFLIYFQGTGAADDSGLPNDRFFAVRPEGSVSTLKIQRTERGDSAVYLCASSLGPGQGRNTEAFFGQGTRLTVV.

J is TRBJ2-5 and V is TRBV29-1; D perhaps matches TRBD1 (5 bases). The V end was cut by 4 bases, the J end by 5 bases, with 11 bases between. The CDR3 spans 12 residues. CDR1 is SQVTM, CDR2 ANQGSEA, per germline. The CDR3 sequence is CSVVGVLETQYF. In DNA form, the CDR3 reads TGCAGCGTTGTAGGGGTGTTGGAGACCCAGTACTTC.

The sample holds many counts of this clonotype. This chain links TRBV20-1 with TRBJ1-1; 10 bases fit TRBD1. The CDR3 covers 14 residues. Germline CDR1 DFQATT, CDR2 SNEGSKA (reference sequence). Trimming cost V 4 bases and J 6 bases; bases outside gene matches: 8. The CDR3 nucleotides are TGCAGTGCTATCCGGGACAGGGGTTCGCCTGAAGCTTTCTTT. Amino acids: CSAIRDRGSPEAFF.

In its sample, this clonotype was seen a few times. The V call is TRBV12-3 or TRBV12-4, the J call TRBJ1-5; a possible D gene is TRBD1 (6 bases). The V gene lost 5 bases and the J gene lost 3 bases, with 14 bases spanning the gap. CDR3 length: 15 residues. CDR3 loop: CASSHPYRDNQPQHF. CDR3 nucleotide sequence: TGTGCCAGCAGTCACCCTTACAGGGACAATCAGCCCCAGCATTTT.

This clonotype was counted at least ten times. The V gene is TRBV3-1, the J gene TRBJ2-7; 8 bases are a match to TRBD2. Germline values: CDR1 LGHDT, CDR2 YNNKEL (reference sequence). The CDR3 sequence is 17 residues long. Trimming at V came to 3 bases and at J to 5 bases, leaving 15 bases not matched to a gene. This CDR3 reads CASSQTPPGLGLHEQYF. The CDR3 DNA is TGTGCCAGCAGCCAGACCCCTCCGGGACTAGGGCTCCACGAGCAGTACTTC.

This clonotype appeared many times. This chain uses TRBV5-6 with TRBJ2-7, with 9 nucleotides matching TRBD1. CDR1 is SGHDT and CDR2 is YYEEEE in the germline V gene. This CDR3 has 17 residues. With 0 bases clipped from V and 6 bases from J, the junction kept 13 bases outside the gene matches. The DNA for the CDR3 is TGTGCCAGCAGCTTGGACTCGGGGACAGGGCGGTTCGGCGAGCAGTACTTC. Protein product: CASSLDSGTGRFGEQYF. Looking up the rest from reference TRBV5-6 and TRBJ2-7 gives the full variable domain: DAGVTQSPTHLIKTRGQQVTLRCSPKSGHDTVSWYQQALGQGPQFIFQYYEEEERQRGNFPDRFSGHQFPNYSSELNVNALLLGDSALYLCASSLDSGTGRFGEQYFGPGTRLTVT.

The rearrangement uses TRBV27 and TRBJ2-1, with 8 bases matching TRBD2. Trimming took 0 bases from V and 3 from J; bases not matched to a gene: 4. Germline-derived CDR1 and CDR2 are MNHEY and SMNVEV (reference sequence). The CDR3 is 16 residues long. The DNA of the CDR3 is TGTGCCAGCAGTTTATCGAAAGCGGGAGTCTACAATGAGCAGTTCTTC. Translated, it gives CASSLSKAGVYNEQFF.

V is TRBV12-3 or TRBV12-4 and J is TRBJ1-5; D is unresolved. V shed 3 bases and J shed 2 bases, with 8 bases lying between them. This CDR3 spans 14 amino acids. The CDR3: CASSLLQGNQPQHF. The CDR3 bases are TGTGCCAGCAGTTTGCTGCAGGGCAATCAGCCCCAGCATTTT.

This clonotype was detected only a few times. The rearrangement joins TRBV7-6 to TRBJ1-1; D is possibly TRBD1 (5 bases). CDR3 length equals 11 residues. The germline gives CDR1 SGHVS, CDR2 FNYEAQ. Deletions cut 5 bases from V and 6 bases from J, with 7 bases between. This chain's CDR3 is CASSKQAEAFF. CDR3 DNA sequence: TGTGCCAGCAGCAAACAGGCTGAAGCTTTCTTT.

This clonotype was counted between two and nine times. The J gene is TRBJ2-1, the V gene TRBV29-1; D is ambiguous. This CDR3 is built from 15 residues. V was shortened by 0 bases and J by 4 bases, with 13 bases between the two germline ends. Germline V gives CDR1 SQVTM, CDR2 ANQGSEA. The chain's CDR3 is CSVEDASERYNEQFF. For the CDR3, the DNA is TGCAGCGTTGAAGACGCTTCGGAAAGATACAATGAGCAGTTCTTC.

This clonotype was found a few times. The CDR3 region is CASSLVAGAGNQPQHF. For the CDR3, the DNA is TGTGCCAGCAGCTTAGTAGCGGGGGCCGGGAATCAGCCCCAGCATTTT. This sequence joins TRBV7-2 and TRBJ1-5; D is possibly TRBD1 (6 bases). Germline loops: CDR1 SGHTA, CDR2 FQGNSA. V lost 1 base and J 4 bases, leaving 14 bases between the germline ends. The CDR3 sequence is 16 residues long.

This clonotype was detected ten times or more. This chain links TRBV5-1 with TRBJ2-7; possibly TRBD1 for D (5 bases). Germline-derived CDR1 and CDR2 are SGHRS and YFSETQ. The CDR3 runs 14 residues. V was pared by 1 base and J by 0 bases, with 8 bases between. The chain's CDR3 is CASSLPQDSYEQYF. Written as DNA, the CDR3 is TGCGCCAGCAGCTTGCCACAGGACTCCTACGAGCAGTACTTC.

This clonotype has ten or more counts. The chain carries TRBV20-1 and TRBJ2-1; 10 positions agree with TRBD1. V lost 6 bases and J lost 5; bases outside the gene matches: 7. Germline CDR1 is DFQATT and CDR2 is SNEGSKA (reference sequence). The CDR3 runs 14 residues. CDR3 sequence reads: CSAQAGTGDNEQFF. The CDR3 nucleotides are TGCAGTGCGCAGGCCGGGACAGGGGACAATGAGCAGTTCTTC.

This clonotype turned up a few times. The chain joins TRBV5-1 to TRBJ1-1, with 8 bases that match TRBD1. The V segment lost 4 bases and the J segment 7 bases; nucleotides outside the gene matches: 6. The CDR3 is 13 residues long. The germline CDR1 and CDR2 sequences are SGHRS and YFSETQ. As DNA, the CDR3 is TGCGCCAGCAGCGTCTGGACAGGGAATGAAGCTTTCTTT. This sequence encodes CASSVWTGNEAFF.